This TCR beta chain was captured by sequencing in a study of blood T cells in healthy people across ages. The study's findings and limits: Age advanced and TCR beta diversity per million T cells fell, roughly linearly.

Concerning this clonotype: Its antigen is undetermined. It may be a read error: a sequence one base away is much more abundant.

The CDR3 is 13 amino acids. In germline, CDR1 is SGDLS, CDR2 YYNGEE. A J-beta primer mix and a sample-barcoded 5' primer were used in a second PCR of about 7 to 12 cycles. TCRdb re-called the 5' RACE reads with MiXCR, one entry per CDR3 protein. The sample shows some 1.7 million distinct CDR3 sequences, roughly 27% of them seen only once. The J gene is TRBJ2-7, the V gene TRBV9, with unresolved D. This TCR derives from a woman in her twenties or thirties in good health. Sequenced material: blood. CDR3 nucleotide sequence: TGTGCCTGCAGCAAGGACCACTCCTACGAGCAGTACTTC. It specifies CACSKDHSYEQYF.